Below, one T cell receptor (beta chain) is given with its context. The J segment lost 3 bases and the V segment lost 6 bases, leaving 8 bases of the junction unmatched. CDR1 is SGHTA and CDR2 is FQGNSA in the germline V gene. The CDR3 totals 15 residues. This entry is derived from a study of blood T cell repertoires in COVID-19. Study information: Specimens from acute and convalescent COVID-19 originated in the United States, Italy and Spain. The analysed material was cDNA or gDNA that came from T cells, B-cell-depleted T cells, or PBMCs.

Under the authors' procedure: It was from reference gene primer amplification that nucleated cell counts were estimated. The data were produced by immunoSEQ multiplex PCR, yet TCRdb's version contains in-frame clones alone and is incomplete. V, J and clone size derive from that table, while D and trimming were established from the DNA sequence. The sample has 130,000 to 150,000 clones, 70% to 85% seen once. The TCR sequence derives from a woman between 45 and 60 years old in a cohort sampled during active or convalescent COVID-19. This chain links TRBV7-2 with TRBJ1-1; 9 nucleotides align to TRBD1. The material sequenced was peripheral blood. DNA of the CDR3: TGTGCCAGCAGGTCAACCGGGACAGGGTACACTGAAGCTTTCTTT. This sequence encodes CASRSTGTGYTEAFF.